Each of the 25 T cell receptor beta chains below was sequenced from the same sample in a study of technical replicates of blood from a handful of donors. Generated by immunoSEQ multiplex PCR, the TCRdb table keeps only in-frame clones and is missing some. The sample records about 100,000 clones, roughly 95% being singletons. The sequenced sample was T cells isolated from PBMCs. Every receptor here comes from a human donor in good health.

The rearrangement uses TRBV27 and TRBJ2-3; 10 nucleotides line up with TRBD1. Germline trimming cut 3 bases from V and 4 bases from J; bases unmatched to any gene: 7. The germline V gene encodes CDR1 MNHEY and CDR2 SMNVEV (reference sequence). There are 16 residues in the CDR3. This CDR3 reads CASSFGPGQGADTQYF. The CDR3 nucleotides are TGTGCCAGCAGTTTCGGGCCCGGACAGGGGGCAGATACGCAGTATTTT.

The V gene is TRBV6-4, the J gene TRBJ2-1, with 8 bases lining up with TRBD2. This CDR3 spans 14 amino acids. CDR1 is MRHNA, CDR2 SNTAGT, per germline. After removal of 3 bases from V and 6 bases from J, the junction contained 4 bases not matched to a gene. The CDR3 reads CASSEEREFNEQFF. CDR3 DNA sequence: TGTGCCAGCAGTGAAGAGCGGGAGTTCAATGAGCAGTTCTTC.

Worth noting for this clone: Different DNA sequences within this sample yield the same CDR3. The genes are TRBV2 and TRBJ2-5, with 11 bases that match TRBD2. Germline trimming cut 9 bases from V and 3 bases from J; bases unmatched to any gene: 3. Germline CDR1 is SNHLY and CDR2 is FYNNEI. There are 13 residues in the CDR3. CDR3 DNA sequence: TGTGCCAGGGAGGGACTAGCGGAAGAGACCCAGTACTTC. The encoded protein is CAREGLAEETQYF.

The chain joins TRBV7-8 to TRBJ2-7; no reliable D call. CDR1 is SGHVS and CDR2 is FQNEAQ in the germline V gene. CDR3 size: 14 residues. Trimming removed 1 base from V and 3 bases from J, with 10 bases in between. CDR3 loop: CASSLVSTYYEQYF. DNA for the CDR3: TGTGCCAGCAGCTTAGTGAGCACTTACTACGAGCAGTACTTC.

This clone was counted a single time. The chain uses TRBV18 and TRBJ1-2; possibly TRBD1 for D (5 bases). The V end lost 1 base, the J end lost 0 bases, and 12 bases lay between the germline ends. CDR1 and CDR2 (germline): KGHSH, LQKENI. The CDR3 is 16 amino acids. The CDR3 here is CASSPQQDLANYGYTF. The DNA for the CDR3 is TGTGCCAGCTCACCACAACAGGATTTAGCTAACTATGGCTACACCTTC.

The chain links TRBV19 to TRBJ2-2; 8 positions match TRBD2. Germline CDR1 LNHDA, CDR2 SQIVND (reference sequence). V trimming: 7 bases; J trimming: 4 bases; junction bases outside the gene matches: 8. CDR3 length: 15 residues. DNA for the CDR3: TGTGCCAGTATTCAAGCGGGAGCTGGCACCGGGGAGCTGTTTTTT. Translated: CASIQAGAGTGELFF.

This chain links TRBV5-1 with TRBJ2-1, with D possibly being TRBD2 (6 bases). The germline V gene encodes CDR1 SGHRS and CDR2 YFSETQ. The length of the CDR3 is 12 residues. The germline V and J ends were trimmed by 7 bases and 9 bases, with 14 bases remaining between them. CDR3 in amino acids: CASGVRGGEQFF. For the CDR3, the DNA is TGCGCCAGCGGGGTACGGGGAGGTGAGCAGTTCTTC.

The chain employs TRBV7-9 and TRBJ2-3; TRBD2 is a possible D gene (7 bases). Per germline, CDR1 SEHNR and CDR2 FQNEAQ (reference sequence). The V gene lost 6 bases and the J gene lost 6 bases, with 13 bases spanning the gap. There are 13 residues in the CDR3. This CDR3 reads CASSPRGGDTQYF. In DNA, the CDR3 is TGTGCCAGCAGTCCGAGGGGGGGGGATACGCAGTATTTT.

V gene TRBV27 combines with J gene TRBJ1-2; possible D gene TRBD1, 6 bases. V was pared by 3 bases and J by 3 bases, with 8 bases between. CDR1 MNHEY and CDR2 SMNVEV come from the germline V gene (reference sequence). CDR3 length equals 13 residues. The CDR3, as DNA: TGTGCCAGCAGTTTTGGGGGCGACTATGGCTACACCTTC. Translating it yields CASSFGGDYGYTF.

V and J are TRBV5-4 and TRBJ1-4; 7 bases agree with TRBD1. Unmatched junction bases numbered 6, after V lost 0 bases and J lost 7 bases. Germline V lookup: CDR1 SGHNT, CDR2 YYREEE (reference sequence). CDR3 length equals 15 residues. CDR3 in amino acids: CASSLDPGQSEKLFF. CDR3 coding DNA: TGTGCCAGCAGCTTGGATCCGGGACAGTCTGAAAAACTGTTTTTT. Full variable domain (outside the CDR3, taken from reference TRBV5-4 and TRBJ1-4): ETGVTQSPTHLIKTRGQQVTLRCSSQSGHNTVSWYQQALGQGPQFIFQYYREEENGRGNFPPRFSGLQFPNYSSELNVNALELDDSALYLCASSLDPGQSEKLFFGSGTQLSVL.

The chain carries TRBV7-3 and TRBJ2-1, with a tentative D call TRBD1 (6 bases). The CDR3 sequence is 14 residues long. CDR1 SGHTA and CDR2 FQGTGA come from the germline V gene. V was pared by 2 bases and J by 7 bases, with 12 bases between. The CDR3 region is CASSLQQGSNEQFF. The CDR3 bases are TGTGCCAGCAGCTTACAACAGGGTAGTAATGAGCAGTTCTTC.

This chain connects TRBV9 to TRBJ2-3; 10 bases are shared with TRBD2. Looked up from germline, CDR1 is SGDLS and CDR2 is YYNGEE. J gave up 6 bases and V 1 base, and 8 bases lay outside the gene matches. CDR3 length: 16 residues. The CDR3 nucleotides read TGTGCCAGCAGCGTATCGACTAGCGGGTATTCGGATACGCAGTATTTT. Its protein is CASSVSTSGYSDTQYF.

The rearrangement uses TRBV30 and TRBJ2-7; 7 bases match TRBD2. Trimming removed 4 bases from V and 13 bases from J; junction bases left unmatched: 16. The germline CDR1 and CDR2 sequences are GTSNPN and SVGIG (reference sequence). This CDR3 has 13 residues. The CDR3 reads CAWIRGSELTPYF. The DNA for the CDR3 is TGTGCCTGGATCCGCGGGAGTGAGTTAACTCCCTACTTC.

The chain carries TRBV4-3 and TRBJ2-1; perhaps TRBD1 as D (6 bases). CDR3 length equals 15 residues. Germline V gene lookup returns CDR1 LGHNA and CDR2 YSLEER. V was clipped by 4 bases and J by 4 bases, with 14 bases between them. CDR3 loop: CASSPGSTGYNEQFF. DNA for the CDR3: TGCGCCAGCAGCCCGGGATCAACAGGGTACAATGAGCAGTTCTTC.

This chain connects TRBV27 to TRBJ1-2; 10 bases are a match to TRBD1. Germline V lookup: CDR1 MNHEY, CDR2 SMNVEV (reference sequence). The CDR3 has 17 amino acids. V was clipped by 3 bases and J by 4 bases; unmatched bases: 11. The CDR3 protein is CASSFLDRGHPTYGYTF. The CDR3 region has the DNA TGTGCCAGCAGTTTTCTCGACAGGGGGCATCCGACCTATGGCTACACCTTC.

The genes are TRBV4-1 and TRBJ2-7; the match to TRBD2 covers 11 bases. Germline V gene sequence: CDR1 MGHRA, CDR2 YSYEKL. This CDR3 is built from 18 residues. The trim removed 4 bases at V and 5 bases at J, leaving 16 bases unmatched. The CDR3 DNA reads TGCGCCAGCAGCCCTAAAGTACTAGCGGGAGTAAGTATCGACGAGCAGTACTTC. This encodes CASSPKVLAGVSIDEQYF.

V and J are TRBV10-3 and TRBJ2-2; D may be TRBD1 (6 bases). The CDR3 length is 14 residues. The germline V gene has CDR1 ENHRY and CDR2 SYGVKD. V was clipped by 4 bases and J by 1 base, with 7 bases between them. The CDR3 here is CAISVGGNTGELFF. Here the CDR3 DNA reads TGTGCCATCAGTGTAGGGGGGAACACCGGGGAGCTGTTTTTT.

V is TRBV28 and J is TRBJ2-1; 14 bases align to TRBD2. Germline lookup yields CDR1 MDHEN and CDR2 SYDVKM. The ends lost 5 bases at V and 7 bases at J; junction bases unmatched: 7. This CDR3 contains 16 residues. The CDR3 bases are TGTGCCAGCAGTCCGGGACTAGCGGGAGTAAGAAATGAGCAGTTCTTC. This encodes CASSPGLAGVRNEQFF.

The CDR3 loop reads CATGQGMNTEAFF. DNA for the CDR3: TGTGCCACAGGGCAGGGGATGAACACTGAAGCTTTCTTT. This chain links TRBV6-6 with TRBJ1-1; a weak D match, TRBD1 (6 bases). The CDR3 has 13 residues. Germline CDR1 and CDR2: MNHNY and SVGAGI (reference sequence). V lost 10 bases to trimming and J lost 0 bases, with 12 bases between them.

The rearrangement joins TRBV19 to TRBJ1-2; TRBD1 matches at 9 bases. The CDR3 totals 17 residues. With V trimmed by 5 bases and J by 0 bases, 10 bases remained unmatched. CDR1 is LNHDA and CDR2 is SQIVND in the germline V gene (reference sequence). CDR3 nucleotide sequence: TGTGCCAGTAGTCCGGACAGGGGACGGATAACTAACTATGGCTACACCTTC. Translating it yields CASSPDRGRITNYGYTF.

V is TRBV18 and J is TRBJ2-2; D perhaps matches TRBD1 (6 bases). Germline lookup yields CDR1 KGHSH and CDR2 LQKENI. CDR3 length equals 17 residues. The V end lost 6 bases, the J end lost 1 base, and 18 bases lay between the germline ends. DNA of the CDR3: TGTGCCAGCTCCCTATTTGGGGGACAATTGAACACCGGGGAGCTGTTTTTT. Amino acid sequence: CASSLFGGQLNTGELFF.

CDR3 in DNA: TGCGCCAGCAGCTTGCGGGGGCGGGAGGTTACAGATACGCAGTATTTT. This translates into CASSLRGREVTDTQYF. The rearrangement joins TRBV5-1 to TRBJ2-3; 8 positions agree with TRBD2. J was trimmed by 3 bases and V by 1 base; bases with no gene match: 7. Per germline, CDR1 SGHRS and CDR2 YFSETQ. The CDR3 is made up of 16 amino acids.

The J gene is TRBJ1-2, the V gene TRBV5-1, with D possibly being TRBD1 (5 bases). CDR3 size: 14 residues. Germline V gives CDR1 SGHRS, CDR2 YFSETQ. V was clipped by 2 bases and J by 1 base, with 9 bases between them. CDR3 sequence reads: CASSLLQGNYGYTF. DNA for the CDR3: TGCGCCAGCAGCTTATTGCAGGGTAACTATGGCTACACCTTC.

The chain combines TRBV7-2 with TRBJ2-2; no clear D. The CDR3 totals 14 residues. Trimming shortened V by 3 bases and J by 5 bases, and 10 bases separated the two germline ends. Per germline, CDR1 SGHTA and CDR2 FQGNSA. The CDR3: CASSLLSRTGELFF. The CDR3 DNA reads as TGTGCCAGCAGCTTGCTCTCTAGGACCGGGGAGCTGTTTTTT.

The CDR3 reads CTGTSGRKGEQFF. CDR3 sequence (DNA): TGTACTGGGACTAGCGGGAGAAAGGGTGAGCAGTTCTTC. V and J are TRBV28 and TRBJ2-1; 14 bases line up with TRBD2. Germline loops: CDR1 MDHEN, CDR2 SYDVKM. CDR3 length: 13 amino acids.